Below, one TCR beta chain is given with its context. The antigen is not known. This specimen belongs to a study of CD8 T cells in Susac syndrome. Random hexamers were used to reverse transcribe roughly 0.45 to 1 ug of RNA. TCRdb independently ran MiXCR on the immunoSEQ multiplex PCR reads; one entry per CDR3 protein. The sample includes fewer than 85,000 distinct CDR3 sequences, just under 95% of them seen just once. CDR1 is SGHVS, CDR2 FQNEAQ, per germline. Germline trimming cut 5 bases from V and 2 bases from J; bases unmatched to any gene: 6. This CDR3 is built from 15 residues. Study-level points and caveats: There were some 16 Susac-specific public clones in total CD8+ repertoires and roughly five in CD8+ TEMRA repertoires.

Sequencing of TCR beta was carried out in blood CD8+ and CD4+ T cells. Sequenced input: CD8+ T cells from PBMCs. This TCR was sampled from a human donor with Susac syndrome. The chain has TRBV7-8 and TRBJ2-7; 10 bases are a match to TRBD1. The CDR3 reads CASSPQTGGTYEQYF. DNA of the CDR3: TGTGCCAGCAGCCCCCAGACAGGGGGCACCTACGAGCAGTACTTC.